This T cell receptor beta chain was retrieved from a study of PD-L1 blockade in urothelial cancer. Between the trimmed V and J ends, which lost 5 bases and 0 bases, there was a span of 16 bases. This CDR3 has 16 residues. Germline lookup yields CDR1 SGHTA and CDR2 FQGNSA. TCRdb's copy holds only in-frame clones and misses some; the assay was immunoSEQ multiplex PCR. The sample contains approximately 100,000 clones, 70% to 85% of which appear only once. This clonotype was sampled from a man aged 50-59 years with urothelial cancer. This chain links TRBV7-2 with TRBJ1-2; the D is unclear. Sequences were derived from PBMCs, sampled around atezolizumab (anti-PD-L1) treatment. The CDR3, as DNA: TGTGCCAGCAGCCCTAAAGTTTCGGCGGCTAACTATGGCTACACCTTC. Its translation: CASSPKVSAANYGYTF.